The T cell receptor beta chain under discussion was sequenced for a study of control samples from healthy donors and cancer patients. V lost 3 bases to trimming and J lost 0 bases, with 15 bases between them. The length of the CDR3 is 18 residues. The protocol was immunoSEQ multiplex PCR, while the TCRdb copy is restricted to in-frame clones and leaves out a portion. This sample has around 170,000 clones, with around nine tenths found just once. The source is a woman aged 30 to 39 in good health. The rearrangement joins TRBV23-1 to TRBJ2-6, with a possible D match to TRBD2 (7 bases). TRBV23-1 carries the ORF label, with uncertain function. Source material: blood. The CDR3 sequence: CASSQGGGPDSGANVLTF. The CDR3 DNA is TGCGCCAGCAGTCAGGGGGGGGGCCCTGACTCTGGGGCCAACGTCCTGACTTTC.